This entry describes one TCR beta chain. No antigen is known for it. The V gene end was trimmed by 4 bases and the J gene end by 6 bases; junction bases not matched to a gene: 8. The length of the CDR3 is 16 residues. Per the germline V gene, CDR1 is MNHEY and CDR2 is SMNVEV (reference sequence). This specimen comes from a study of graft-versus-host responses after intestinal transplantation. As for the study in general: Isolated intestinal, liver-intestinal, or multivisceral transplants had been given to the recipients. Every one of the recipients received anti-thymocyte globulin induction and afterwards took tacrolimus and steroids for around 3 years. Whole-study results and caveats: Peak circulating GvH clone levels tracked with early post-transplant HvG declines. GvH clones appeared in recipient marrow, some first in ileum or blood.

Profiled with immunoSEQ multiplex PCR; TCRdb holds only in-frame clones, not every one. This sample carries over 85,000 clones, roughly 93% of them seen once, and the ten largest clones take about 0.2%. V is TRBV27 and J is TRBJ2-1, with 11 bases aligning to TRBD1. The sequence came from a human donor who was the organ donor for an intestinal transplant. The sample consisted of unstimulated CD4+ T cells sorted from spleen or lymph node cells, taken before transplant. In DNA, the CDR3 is TGTGCCAGCAGTTCCTGGGGGACAGGGGGTATCAATGAGCAGTTCTTC. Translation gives CASSSWGTGGINEQFF.